This T cell receptor (beta chain) was sequenced for a study of cytomegalovirus exposure and HLA in healthy donors. Study-wide results and caveats: In a later analysis, TCR association rates varied by HLA locus: DRB1 most, HLA-C fewest. CMV serostatus stood as the only immune exposure information on hand.

The PCR was carried out with 60 Vbeta primers and 13 Jbeta primers. Per the original methods: Approximately 80 million unique TCR beta chains, roughly 11 million of them shared, were counted by a later analysis. Assay: immunoSEQ multiplex PCR; the TCRdb copy retains only in-frame clones and omits some. The DNA was the basis for D and trimming; V, J and clone size are from that table. The sample includes about 120,000 clones, 74% of them seen just once. Turning to this clone: Its antigen is as yet unknown.

The CDR3 runs to 15 residues. Trimming stripped 4 bases from V and 0 bases from J, with 10 bases between. CDR1 and CDR2 (germline): SGHRS, YFSETQ. This receptor was obtained from a human donor in good health. The chain has TRBV5-1 and TRBJ2-2; D may be TRBD2 (7 bases). Specimen: PBMCs. CDR3 nucleotide sequence: TGCGCCAGCAGCGCCGGGGGGCCGAACACCGGGGAGCTGTTTTTT. It yields the protein CASSAGGPNTGELFF.